This entry lists 28 T cell receptor beta chains sequenced from one sample in a study of a mutant IDH1 vaccine in newly diagnosed glioma. TCRdb's table, derived via immunoSEQ multiplex PCR, lists solely in-frame clones and lacks some. Seen here are roughly 11,000 clones, 81% observed once, and the top ten hold approximately 18%. Time point described: week 47, end of study. All doses held 300 ug of mutant IDH1 20-mer peptide, with topical imiquimod. No antigens are known for them. This specimen was PBMCs, taken from a glioma patient whose treatment included an IDH1 peptide vaccine. These receptors were taken from a man aged 25 to 40 with glioma.

The V and J genes are TRBV10-3 and TRBJ1-3, with 7 bases matching TRBD1. J lost 0 bases, V lost 4 bases, and 6 bases had no gene match. This CDR3 comprises 16 residues. The germline V gene has CDR1 ENHRY and CDR2 SYGVKD. The CDR3 DNA reads TGTGCCATCAGTGCGGGACAGATCGTCTCTGGAAACACCATATATTTT. This encodes CAISAGQIVSGNTIYF.

This sequence joins TRBV7-2 and TRBJ1-4; the match to TRBD1 covers 8 bases. The CDR3 is made up of 16 amino acids. Germline CDR1 and CDR2: SGHTA and FQGNSA. V was pared by 1 base and J by 7 bases, with 8 bases of the junction left unmatched. The CDR3 nucleotides read TGTGCCAGCAGCTTAGTTGCGGCAGGGGGCGGTGAAAAACTGTTTTTT. Translation: CASSLVAAGGGEKLFF.

This chain uses TRBV6-1 with TRBJ1-1; TRBD1 aligns across 9 bases. The CDR3 has 15 residues. Germline V gene data show CDR1 as MNHNS and CDR2 as SASEGT. With 5 bases clipped from V and 1 base from J, the junction kept 5 bases outside the gene matches. The CDR3 DNA is TGTGCCAGCAGTCCTATGACAGGGGGGAACACTGAAGCTTTCTTT. Translation gives CASSPMTGGNTEAFF.

CDR3 bases: TGTGCCAGCAGCCGAGAAACTCCACCGGGACTTGTCTATGGCTACACCTTC. Translated: CASSRETPPGLVYGYTF. The chain is built from TRBV4-2 and TRBJ1-2; TRBD1 is a possible D gene (5 bases). The V gene's germline CDR1 is LGHNA and CDR2 YNFKEQ. The CDR3 is 17 amino acids. Trimming took 4 bases from V and 4 from J, leaving 22 bases between them.

This chain joins TRBV6-6 and TRBJ1-1, with 7 bases fitting TRBD1. The CDR3 sequence is 14 residues long. Germline-derived CDR1 and CDR2 are MNHNY and SVGAGI (reference sequence). Trimming took 2 bases from V and 1 from J; bases not matched to a gene: 1. The CDR3 sequence is CASSYEGANTEAFF. The DNA of the CDR3 is TGTGCCAGCAGTTACGAGGGGGCGAACACTGAAGCTTTCTTT.

The chain carries TRBV7-9 and TRBJ1-1; D gene ambiguous. V gave up 0 bases and J gave up 1 base, with 6 bases separating them. Germline CDR1 SEHNR, CDR2 FQNEAQ (reference sequence). The CDR3 length is 14 residues. DNA for the CDR3: TGTGCCAGCAGCTTAGCGGGCAGGAACACTGAAGCTTTCTTT. Translated: CASSLAGRNTEAFF.

This chain joins TRBV5-1 and TRBJ2-7; TRBD2 might be the D (5 bases). The V end lost 1 base, the J end lost 3 bases, and 14 bases lay between the germline ends. There are 15 residues in the CDR3. Germline V CDR1 and CDR2: SGHRS, YFSETQ. CDR3 protein: CASSLTDSEYYEQYF. The CDR3, as DNA: TGCGCCAGCAGCTTGACCGATAGCGAATACTACGAGCAGTACTTC. Variable domain in full (rest from reference TRBV5-1 and TRBJ2-7): KAGVTQTPRYLIKTRGQQVTLSCSPISGHRSVSWYQQTPGQGLQFLFEYFSETQRNKGNFPGRFSGRQFSNSRSEMNVSTLELGDSALYLCASSLTDSEYYEQYFGPGTRLTVT.

The genes are TRBV11-2 and TRBJ1-2, with 8 bases that match TRBD1. Looked up from germline, CDR1 is SGHAT and CDR2 is FQNNGV. V lost 7 bases to trimming and J lost 8 bases; unmatched junction nucleotides: 12. The CDR3 is 14 residues long. The CDR3 protein is CASTLQGAEWGYTF. The CDR3 DNA reads as TGTGCCAGCACCCTCCAGGGGGCGGAATGGGGCTACACCTTC.

The chain couples TRBV14 to TRBJ2-3; TRBD2 matches 9 bases. Germline V gene lookup returns CDR1 SGHDN and CDR2 FVKESK. Losses at the gene ends were 2 bases for V and 0 bases for J; bases not matched to a gene: 9. This CDR3 has 18 residues. CDR3 amino acids: CASSQFGTSTPSTDTQYF. The CDR3, as DNA: TGTGCCAGCAGCCAATTTGGGACTAGCACACCTAGCACAGATACGCAGTATTTT.

The rearrangement uses TRBV5-4 and TRBJ2-2, with 7 bases aligning to TRBD1. Per the germline V gene, CDR1 is SGHNT and CDR2 is YYREEE (reference sequence). V lost 1 base and J lost 0; bases outside the gene matches: 6. The CDR3 covers 17 residues. The DNA of the CDR3 is TGTGCCAGCAGCTTGAGGAACAGGGGATCGAACACCGGGGAGCTGTTTTTT. It specifies CASSLRNRGSNTGELFF.

This sequence joins TRBV11-2 and TRBJ1-2; TRBD1 aligns across 7 bases. The V gene's germline CDR1 is SGHAT and CDR2 FQNNGV. J gave up 0 bases and V 4 bases, and 8 bases lay outside the gene matches. CDR3 length equals 16 residues. The CDR3 loop is CASSSPRGEANYGYTF. CDR3 DNA sequence: TGTGCCAGCAGCTCCCCCAGGGGGGAAGCTAACTATGGCTACACCTTC.

The V gene is TRBV19, the J gene TRBJ2-4; TRBD1 is a possible D gene (5 bases). This CDR3 is built from 13 residues. The ends were cut back, 1 base at V and 8 bases at J, with 9 bases in the middle. Germline V gene lookup returns CDR1 LNHDA and CDR2 SQIVND (reference sequence). The CDR3 bases are TGTGCCAGTAGTATAGTACAGGCTGACATTCAGTACTTC. Its protein product is CASSIVQADIQYF.

CDR3 protein: CASSIVLRDTTGNTIYF. The DNA of the CDR3 is TGTGCCAGTAGTATAGTCCTCCGGGACACCACTGGAAACACCATATATTTT. The genes are TRBV19 and TRBJ1-3, with D tentatively TRBD1 (6 bases). The CDR3 covers 17 residues. Germline-derived CDR1 and CDR2 are LNHDA and SQIVND (reference sequence). V was clipped by 1 base and J by 2 bases, with 15 bases between them.

The J gene is TRBJ1-1, the V gene TRBV19; D gene unclear. Germline V gene data show CDR1 as LNHDA and CDR2 as SQIVND (reference sequence). This CDR3 region has 15 residues. Trimming took off 3 bases at V and 0 bases at J, with 11 bases between the two ends. CDR3 residues: CASSMTGLLNTEAFF. CDR3 in DNA: TGTGCCAGTAGTATGACGGGGTTGTTGAACACTGAAGCTTTCTTT.

The gene calls are TRBV11-2 and TRBJ1-1, with D possibly TRBD1 on 5 matching bases. Germline CDR1 reads SGHAT; CDR2 reads FQNNGV. The CDR3 sequence is 13 residues long. V lost 3 bases to trimming and J lost 3 bases, with 8 bases between them. In DNA form, the CDR3 reads TGTGCCAGCAGCTTCTTCAGGGACACTGAAGCTTTCTTT. Its translation is CASSFFRDTEAFF.

The chain combines TRBV5-1 with TRBJ1-1; the match to TRBD1 covers 7 bases. Germline lookup yields CDR1 SGHRS and CDR2 YFSETQ. CDR3 length equals 15 residues. V lost 4 bases to trimming and J lost 3 bases; unmatched junction nucleotides: 9. The CDR3 protein is CASSPRQGGYTEAFF. DNA for the CDR3: TGCGCCAGCAGCCCGAGACAGGGAGGGTACACTGAAGCTTTCTTT.

The chain has TRBV2 and TRBJ2-7; 9 bases align to TRBD1. The CDR3 is 14 amino acids. Germline V lookup: CDR1 SNHLY, CDR2 FYNNEI. Trimming cost V 5 bases and J 3 bases; bases outside gene matches: 5. The CDR3, as DNA: TGTGCCAGCAGTCCGGGACAGGGTAGCTACGAGCAGTACTTC. Protein: CASSPGQGSYEQYF. Full variable domain (remainder filled in from reference TRBV2 and TRBJ2-7): EPEVTQTPSHQVTQMGQEVILRCVPISNHLYFYWYRQILGQKVEFLVSFYNNEISEKSEIFDDQFSVERPDGSNFTLKIRSTKLEDSAMYFCASSPGQGSYEQYFGPGTRLTVT.

The chain recombines TRBV11-2 with TRBJ2-7; TRBD2 matches at 13 bases. After removal of 1 base from V and 3 bases from J, the junction contained 9 bases not matched to a gene. Looked up from germline, CDR1 is SGHAT and CDR2 is FQNNGV. This CDR3 comprises 18 residues. CDR3 DNA: TGTGCCAGCAGCTTAGTACTAGCGGGAGGGCCCCCTATCTACGAGCAGTACTTC. It yields the protein CASSLVLAGGPPIYEQYF. Together with reference TRBV11-2 and TRBJ2-7, the CDR3 gives the full variable domain: EAGVAQSPRYKIIEKRQSVAFWCNPISGHATLYWYQQILGQGPKLLIQFQNNGVVDDSQLPKDRFSAERLKGVDSTLKIQPAKLEDSAVYLCASSLVLAGGPPIYEQYFGPGTRLTVT.

This clone came up once. The V gene is TRBV18, the J gene TRBJ1-5, with TRBD1 as a possible D gene (6 bases). Germline CDR1 is KGHSH and CDR2 is LQKENI. Between the trimmed V and J ends, which lost 6 bases and 4 bases, there was a span of 10 bases. The CDR3 spans 13 residues. CDR3 coding DNA: TGTGCCAGCTCGCAACAGGGAAATCAGCCCCAGCATTTT. It codes for CASSQQGNQPQHF.

The chain carries TRBV30 and TRBJ2-4; D tentatively reads TRBD1 or TRBD2 (6 bases each). Germline values: CDR1 GTSNPN, CDR2 SVGIG (reference sequence). This CDR3 comprises 13 residues. V lost 5 bases, J lost 1 base, and 9 bases lay in between. Written as DNA, the CDR3 is TGTGCCTGGGAGGGGGGTGCCAAAAACATTCAGTACTTC. The encoded protein is CAWEGGAKNIQYF. The complete variable domain, with remaining parts taken from reference TRBV30 and TRBJ2-4, reads SQTIHQWPATLVQPVGSPLSLECTVEGTSNPNLYWYRQAAGRGLQLLFYSVGIGQISSEVPQNLSASRPQDRQFILSSKKLLLSDSGFYLCAWEGGAKNIQYFGAGTRLSVL.

V and J are TRBV4-1 and TRBJ1-5; tentatively, D is TRBD1 (6 bases). The CDR3 is 16 amino acids. V was shortened by 4 bases and J by 0 bases, with 13 bases between the two germline ends. In germline, CDR1 is MGHRA, CDR2 YSYEKL. The CDR3: CASSLATGDSNQPQHF. The CDR3 DNA is TGCGCCAGCAGCCTCGCGACAGGAGATAGCAATCAGCCCCAGCATTTT.

This chain joins TRBV6-4 and TRBJ2-3; 7 positions agree with TRBD2. CDR3 length: 15 amino acids. Germline V gene lookup returns CDR1 MRHNA and CDR2 SNTAGT. Trimming removed 0 bases from V and 5 bases from J; junction bases left unmatched: 5. The CDR3 sequence: CASSDSAGAVDTQYF. In nucleotides, the CDR3 is TGTGCCAGCAGTGACTCGGCGGGAGCGGTAGATACGCAGTATTTT.

This chain joins TRBV5-4 and TRBJ1-3; D gene uncertain. The ends were cut back, 4 bases at V and 4 bases at J, with 15 bases in the middle. Germline CDR1 is SGHNT and CDR2 is YYREEE (reference sequence). The CDR3 has 15 residues. In DNA, the CDR3 is TGTGCCAGCAGCGCGGGCGAACACTCCGGAAACACCATATATTTT. The encoded protein is CASSAGEHSGNTIYF.

The chain links TRBV2 to TRBJ2-3; TRBD1 aligns across 7 bases. V trimming: 3 bases; J trimming: 5 bases; junction bases outside the gene matches: 14. The CDR3 is 17 residues long. The germline CDR1 and CDR2 sequences are SNHLY and FYNNEI. CDR3 bases: TGTGCCAGCAGTGATATCGCTTCAGGGGGTCTTCGAGATACGCAGTATTTT. This translates into CASSDIASGGLRDTQYF.

This chain connects TRBV19 to TRBJ1-2; D ambiguous. The length of the CDR3 is 15 residues. Germline assignment: CDR1 LNHDA and CDR2 SQIVND (reference sequence). The V and J ends lost 1 base and 7 bases respectively, with 16 bases between them. The CDR3 region is CASSIAPRLSSGYTF. In nucleotides, the CDR3 is TGTGCCAGTAGTATAGCCCCCCGACTCTCCTCTGGCTACACCTTC.

This clone has only a few counts. The rearrangement joins TRBV9 to TRBJ1-1; 9 bases fit TRBD1. Germline assignment: CDR1 SGDLS and CDR2 YYNGEE. This CDR3 has 16 amino acids. The V and J ends lost 0 bases and 4 bases, in that order; junction bases with no gene match: 7. Here the CDR3 reads CASSVASGQGGTEAFF. Written as DNA, the CDR3 is TGTGCCAGCAGCGTAGCATCGGGACAGGGTGGCACTGAAGCTTTCTTT.

The V and J genes are TRBV5-6 and TRBJ2-1; 9 bases match TRBD1. The germline V gene has CDR1 SGHDT and CDR2 YYEEEE. The CDR3 sequence is 17 residues long. The V segment lost 2 bases and the J segment 7 bases; nucleotides outside the gene matches: 13. The DNA of the CDR3 is TGTGCCAGCAGCTTAGTAACCGGGACAGGGATTCGGAATGAGCAGTTCTTC. The encoded protein is CASSLVTGTGIRNEQFF. Drawing the rest from reference TRBV5-6 and TRBJ2-1, the complete variable domain is DAGVTQSPTHLIKTRGQQVTLRCSPKSGHDTVSWYQQALGQGPQFIFQYYEEEERQRGNFPDRFSGHQFPNYSSELNVNALLLGDSALYLCASSLVTGTGIRNEQFFGPGTRLTVL.

This chain joins TRBV9 and TRBJ2-7, with unresolved D. V shed 0 bases and J shed 3 bases, with 10 bases lying between them. The CDR3 runs to 14 residues. Germline values: CDR1 SGDLS, CDR2 YYNGEE. The CDR3 nucleotides read TGTGCCAGCAGCGTAGGAAACACACTCTACGAGCAGTACTTC. Protein product: CASSVGNTLYEQYF. Full variable domain (outside the CDR3, taken from reference TRBV9 and TRBJ2-7): DSGVTQTPKHLITATGQRVTLRCSPRSGDLSVYWYQQSLDQGLQFLIQYYNGEERAKGNILERFSAQQFPDLHSELNLSSLELGDSALYFCASSVGNTLYEQYFGPGTRLTVT.